A single T cell receptor (beta chain) is shown here with its context. In the authors' workflow: Estimates of nucleated cell counts were drawn from the amplification of reference gene primers. Only in-frame clones appear in the TCRdb table, and some are missing; sequencing was by immunoSEQ multiplex PCR. Clone size and V and J calls were adopted from that table, with D and trimming inferred from the DNA. The sample lists 200,000 to 250,000 clones; more than 75% were seen once. The length of the CDR3 is 10 residues. Germline loops: CDR1 DFQATT, CDR2 SNEGSKA (reference sequence). Trimming shortened V by 2 bases and J by 8 bases, and 6 bases separated the two germline ends. These data originate in a study of blood T cell repertoires in COVID-19.

The chain combines TRBV20-1 with TRBJ1-2, with D hard to call. This sequence was found in a woman aged 25 to 39 who had recovered from COVID-19. Input material: peripheral blood. The chain's CDR3 is CSARNVGYTF. The CDR3, as DNA: TGCAGTGCTAGAAATGTAGGCTACACCTTC.